One and the same sample provided the 5 T cell receptor beta chains below, sequenced in a study of shared clonotypes between healthy human individuals. The data were produced by immunoSEQ multiplex PCR, yet TCRdb's version contains in-frame clones alone and is incomplete. This sample has around 700,000 clones, with around 74% found just once. Sequenced input: memory CD4+ T cells sorted from blood. The subset is: CD45RA-negative fraction. Receptors originate from a woman aged 25 to 45 in good health.

The V call is TRBV2, the J call TRBJ1-3, with D possibly being TRBD1 (5 bases). This CDR3 spans 15 amino acids. Trimming took 4 bases from V and 0 from J, leaving 10 bases between them. Germline V gives CDR1 SNHLY, CDR2 FYNNEI. The DNA for the CDR3 is TGTGCCAGCAGTGGAGAGGGGTTCTCTGGAAACACCATATATTTT. Translated: CASSGEGFSGNTIYF. Drawing the rest from reference TRBV2 and TRBJ1-3, the complete variable domain is EPEVTQTPSHQVTQMGQEVILRCVPISNHLYFYWYRQILGQKVEFLVSFYNNEISEKSEIFDDQFSVERPDGSNFTLKIRSTKLEDSAMYFCASSGEGFSGNTIYFGEGSWLTVV.

The gene calls are TRBV18 and TRBJ1-2; a weak D match, TRBD1 (5 bases). CDR3 length equals 14 residues. Germline V lookup: CDR1 KGHSH, CDR2 LQKENI. The V gene lost 3 bases and the J gene lost 2 bases, with 10 bases spanning the gap. This chain's CDR3 is CASSPEKGNYGYTF. The CDR3 nucleotides are TGTGCCAGCTCACCGGAAAAGGGGAACTATGGCTACACCTTC.

The genes are TRBV5-4 and TRBJ2-2, with D tentatively TRBD1 (6 bases). The length of the CDR3 is 16 residues. V gave up 1 base and J gave up 3 bases, with 13 bases separating them. Germline loops: CDR1 SGHNT, CDR2 YYREEE (reference sequence). CDR3 amino acids: CASSLQRGSDTGELFF. In DNA form, the CDR3 reads TGTGCCAGCAGCTTGCAGAGGGGGAGCGACACCGGGGAGCTGTTTTTT.

This rearrangement joins TRBV30 to TRBJ2-7; D gene uncertain. Per the germline V gene, CDR1 is GTSNPN and CDR2 is SVGIG (reference sequence). V was trimmed by 0 bases and J by 7 bases, leaving 13 bases between them. The CDR3 consists of 13 residues. Here the CDR3 DNA reads TGTGCCTGGAGTGTGAAACAGACGAGGGAGCAGTACTTC. It specifies CAWSVKQTREQYF.

The rearrangement joins TRBV5-6 to TRBJ2-2; no clear D gene. Germline lookup yields CDR1 SGHDT and CDR2 YYEEEE. The CDR3 runs to 15 residues. Trimming left V 7 bases short and J 0 bases short, with 13 bases between. The CDR3 nucleotides read TGTGCCAGCGTTCTCGACGGTCCGAACACCGGGGAGCTGTTTTTT. It encodes CASVLDGPNTGELFF. Based on the CDR3 plus reference TRBV5-6 and TRBJ2-2, the full variable domain is DAGVTQSPTHLIKTRGQQVTLRCSPKSGHDTVSWYQQALGQGPQFIFQYYEEEERQRGNFPDRFSGHQFPNYSSELNVNALLLGDSALYLCASVLDGPNTGELFFGEGSRLTVL.